What follows describes a single T cell receptor beta chain. What it recognizes is unknown. Method: immunoSEQ multiplex PCR; TCRdb's copy keeps in-frame clones and lacks some. Of 65,000 to 95,000 clones listed, 80% to 90% were seen once; the top ten hold roughly 6.3%. This sample stems from a study of OX40 agonist ivuxolimab in advanced cancers. Blood was sampled at baseline, cycle 4 day 1, and cycle 7 day 1. Overall study results and limits: Low clonal expansion, among the lowest seen, marked partial responders at 0.1-3.0 mg/kg. Clones of CD4+ and CD8+ blood T cells grew by week 6 at doses of 0.1 to 3.0 mg/kg.

The V end lost 10 bases, the J end lost 0 bases, and 15 bases lay between the germline ends. The germline gives CDR1 SNHLY, CDR2 FYNNEI. This CDR3 spans 14 amino acids. The chain is built from TRBV2 and TRBJ1-2, with D unresolved. This TCR came from an adult with an advanced solid tumor such as melanoma, head and neck, liver or kidney cancer. This material consisted of CD4+ or CD8+ T cells sorted from blood, taken in a trial of the OX40 agonist ivuxolimab. This chain's CDR3 is CANSGRDTNYGYTF. The CDR3 bases are TGTGCCAACTCCGGGAGGGATACTAACTATGGCTACACCTTC.